In its sample, the clone carrying this T cell receptor beta chain was seen once. V shed 3 bases and J 3 bases; nucleotides not matched to a gene: 0. CDR3 size: 12 residues. Germline V gene sequence: CDR1 SQVTM, CDR2 ANQGSEA. This sample is drawn from a study of T cells in pancreatic ductal adenocarcinoma. Assay: immunoSEQ multiplex PCR; the TCRdb copy retains only in-frame clones and omits some. The table has under 2,500 clones, roughly 84% seen once; the top ten hold around 6.3%. Selected pancreatic ductal adenocarcinoma patients had undergone surgery without neoadjuvant therapy. The clonotype comes from a human donor with pancreatic ductal adenocarcinoma. V is TRBV29-1 and J is TRBJ2-7; 9 positions agree with TRBD1. The sequenced material came from pancreatic tumor tissue. The CDR3 region is CSVEDRGYEQYF. CDR3 nucleotide sequence: TGCAGCGTTGAGGACAGGGGCTACGAGCAGTACTTC.